The 17 T cell receptor beta chains below were found in one sample sequenced in a study of cytomegalovirus exposure and HLA in healthy donors. The table came from immunoSEQ multiplex PCR; TCRdb's copy has only in-frame clones and leaves some out. The top ten hold over 8.5% of the sample, which has 150,000 or so clones, 89% seen once. Specimen: PBMCs. These TCRs come from a woman aged 18-35 years in good health and CMV-seropositive.

The rearrangement uses TRBV30 and TRBJ1-1; D might be TRBD1 (6 bases). In germline, CDR1 is GTSNPN, CDR2 SVGIG (reference sequence). The CDR3 sequence is 12 residues long. Trimming removed 5 bases from V and 0 bases from J, with 7 bases in between. The CDR3 here is CAWHRVNTEAFF. The CDR3 nucleotides read TGTGCCTGGCACAGGGTGAACACTGAAGCTTTCTTT. Together with reference TRBV30 and TRBJ1-1, the CDR3 gives the full variable domain: SQTIHQWPATLVQPVGSPLSLECTVEGTSNPNLYWYRQAAGRGLQLLFYSVGIGQISSEVPQNLSASRPQDRQFILSSKKLLLSDSGFYLCAWHRVNTEAFFGQGTRLTVV.

The genes are TRBV30 and TRBJ2-1; D gene ambiguous. V shed 4 bases and J shed 6 bases, with 13 bases lying between them. The CDR3 is made up of 13 amino acids. Germline CDR1 and CDR2: GTSNPN and SVGIG (reference sequence). The CDR3 DNA follows: TGTGCCTGGACTATCCCCCTAGTCAATGAGCAGTTCTTC. This translates into CAWTIPLVNEQFF.

V usage is TRBV18 and J usage is TRBJ2-5; TRBD2 matches at 8 bases. Germline V lookup: CDR1 KGHSH, CDR2 LQKENI. The V and J ends lost 2 bases and 5 bases, in that order; junction bases with no gene match: 10. The CDR3 consists of 16 residues. The CDR3 sequence: CASSPRNGGASETQYF. In DNA form, the CDR3 reads TGTGCCAGCTCACCAAGAAACGGGGGGGCATCCGAGACCCAGTACTTC. Full variable domain (missing parts from reference TRBV18 and TRBJ2-5): NAGVMQNPRHLVRRRGQEARLRCSPMKGHSHVYWYRQLPEEGLKFMVYLQKENIIDESGMPKERFSAEFPKEGPSILRIQQVVRGDSAAYFCASSPRNGGASETQYFGPGTRLLVL.

This clone appeared a few times. The rearrangement joins TRBV2 to TRBJ1-2; D is unresolved. Germline assignment: CDR1 SNHLY and CDR2 FYNNEI. The CDR3 spans 13 residues. The V and J ends lost 2 bases and 6 bases respectively, with 10 bases between them. CDR3 bases: TGTGCCAGCAGTGAAAGTTCAGGAAATGGCTACACCTTC. This gives the protein CASSESSGNGYTF.

This chain connects TRBV9 to TRBJ2-3, with 13 nucleotides matching TRBD2. The junction had 3 bases not matched to a gene; V was cut back by 0 bases and J by 2 bases. Germline V gene data show CDR1 as SGDLS and CDR2 as YYNGEE. This CDR3 is built from 17 residues. The chain's CDR3 is CASSVGLAGGPTDTQYF. Written as DNA, the CDR3 is TGTGCCAGCAGCGTAGGACTAGCGGGGGGCCCCACAGATACGCAGTATTTT.

The chain recombines TRBV6-5 with TRBJ1-2, with 7 bases matching TRBD1. The length of the CDR3 is 15 residues. CDR1 is MNHEY, CDR2 SVGAGI, per germline. The junction had 10 bases not matched to a gene; V was cut back by 5 bases and J by 4 bases. The CDR3 DNA reads TGTGCCAGCAGTCCTCCCGACAGGGCTTTCTATGGCTACACCTTC. Translated, it gives CASSPPDRAFYGYTF.

In DNA form, the CDR3 reads TGTGCCAGCAGTGAAACGAGCGGGACAGGGGACGACGAGCAGTACTTC. It is translated as CASSETSGTGDDEQYF. This chain uses TRBV6-1 with TRBJ2-7, with 10 bases that match TRBD1. Germline V gene data show CDR1 as MNHNS and CDR2 as SASEGT. The ends lost 2 bases at V and 5 bases at J; junction bases unmatched: 9. The CDR3 loop spans 16 amino acids.

The chain recombines TRBV29-1 with TRBJ2-7; 7 nucleotides align to TRBD1. V was pared by 5 bases and J by 4 bases, with 14 bases of the junction left unmatched. Germline CDR1 and CDR2: SQVTM and ANQGSEA. This CDR3 has 15 residues. CDR3 protein: CSVIPPDRVIYEQYF. DNA for the CDR3: TGCAGCGTTATCCCCCCAGACAGGGTGATATACGAGCAGTACTTC.

The chain links TRBV10-1 to TRBJ2-3, with 10 bases that match TRBD2. Trimming removed 0 bases from V and 2 bases from J; junction bases left unmatched: 2. From germline, CDR1 is WNHNN and CDR2 SYGVQD (reference sequence). This CDR3 has 16 residues. The CDR3 DNA sequence: TGCGCCAGCAGTGAGTCTAGCGGGGGGATCACAGATACGCAGTATTTT. Protein product: CASSESSGGITDTQYF.

The gene calls are TRBV4-2 and TRBJ1-1; possibly TRBD1 for D (5 bases). CDR1 LGHNA and CDR2 YNFKEQ come from the germline V gene. The ends were cut back, 0 bases at V and 1 base at J, with 27 bases in the middle. The CDR3 is 21 residues long. The CDR3 reads CASSQESNGQGGVGWNTEAFF. CDR3 coding DNA: TGTGCCAGCAGCCAAGAGAGTAATGGGCAGGGCGGGGTAGGTTGGAACACTGAAGCTTTCTTT.

V gene TRBV5-1 combines with J gene TRBJ2-5; 9 positions match TRBD1. This CDR3 spans 15 amino acids. V shed 4 bases and J 1 base; nucleotides not matched to a gene: 5. CDR1 SGHRS and CDR2 YFSETQ come from the germline V gene. The CDR3 region has the DNA TGCGCCAGCAGCACCGGGACAGGGCGCCAAGAGACCCAGTACTTC. Protein: CASSTGTGRQETQYF.

The chain employs TRBV15 and TRBJ1-2; 7 bases map to TRBD1. The CDR3 contains 16 residues. In germline, CDR1 is LNHNV, CDR2 YYDKDF (reference sequence). Germline trimming cut 0 bases from V and 2 bases from J; bases unmatched to any gene: 6. The CDR3 nucleotides read TGTGCCACCAGCAGAGACAGGGGACAGAGCAACTATGGCTACACCTTC. Translated: CATSRDRGQSNYGYTF. Supplemented by reference TRBV15 and TRBJ1-2, the full variable domain reads DAMVIQNPRYQVTQFGKPVTLSCSQTLNHNVMYWYQQKSSQAPKLLFHYYDKDFNNEADTPDNFQSRRPNTSFCFLDIRSPGLGDTAMYLCATSRDRGQSNYGYTFGSGTRLTVV.

Points on this clone: The same CDR3 can be traced to other DNA sequences in this sample. The chain recombines TRBV6-5 with TRBJ2-7; D is possibly TRBD1 (5 bases). Per germline, CDR1 MNHEY and CDR2 SVGAGI. Trimming took off 5 bases at V and 1 base at J, with 6 bases between the two ends. The length of the CDR3 is 12 residues. The DNA of the CDR3 is TGTGCCAGCAGTGACAGTTCCTACGAGCAGTACTTC. This gives the protein CASSDSSYEQYF.

V is TRBV6-6 and J is TRBJ2-7, with D possibly TRBD2 on 6 matching bases. Germline loops: CDR1 MNHNY, CDR2 SVGAGI (reference sequence). V lost 2 bases and J lost 6, with 14 bases in between. The CDR3 runs 14 residues. The CDR3 here is CASSYGREVGEQYF. Written as DNA, the CDR3 is TGTGCCAGCAGTTACGGTAGGGAGGTTGGCGAGCAGTACTTC.

The chain carries TRBV6-8 and TRBJ2-7; TRBD1 matches at 12 bases. Germline assignment: CDR1 MNHGY and CDR2 SAAAGT. With 7 bases clipped from V and 5 bases from J, the junction kept 3 bases outside the gene matches. The CDR3 is made up of 13 amino acids. CDR3 sequence (DNA): TGTGCCAGCATGGGGGACAGGGGGCACGAGCAGTACTTC. Its translation is CASMGDRGHEQYF.

The chain is built from TRBV6-6 and TRBJ1-6; TRBD1 aligns across 9 bases. Germline lookup yields CDR1 MNHNY and CDR2 SVGAGI (reference sequence). CDR3 size: 16 residues. Trimming removed 2 bases from V and 9 bases from J; junction bases left unmatched: 8. The CDR3 nucleotides are TGTGCCAGCAGTTACGGGGCGGGACAGGGTTTTTCACCCCTCCACTTT. Its translation: CASSYGAGQGFSPLHF.

The rearrangement links TRBV9 to TRBJ1-3, with unresolved D. The CDR3 runs 14 residues. The germline gives CDR1 SGDLS, CDR2 YYNGEE. Trimming removed 5 bases from V and 3 bases from J, with 12 bases in between. CDR3 DNA: TGTGCCAGCAGAGTCGACTTAAATGGAAACACCATATATTTT. Protein product: CASRVDLNGNTIYF.